The 29 T cell receptor beta chains below were found in one sample sequenced in a study of cytomegalovirus exposure and HLA in healthy donors. The PCR ran on 60 Vbeta and 13 Jbeta primers. Method: immunoSEQ multiplex PCR; TCRdb's copy keeps in-frame clones and lacks some. The table includes about 180,000 clones, roughly 86% detected once. Material: PBMCs. The receptors were sampled from a girl between 10 and 17 years old in good health and CMV-seropositive.

The chain carries TRBV29-1 and TRBJ2-3, with 8 bases that match TRBD2. The germline CDR1 and CDR2 sequences are SQVTM and ANQGSEA. The CDR3 is 13 amino acids. Losses at the gene ends were 7 bases for V and 1 base for J; bases not matched to a gene: 4. The CDR3 bases are TGCAGCGCCCCGACTAGCGGCACAGATACGCAGTATTTT. This gives the protein CSAPTSGTDTQYF.

The V call is TRBV11-2, the J call TRBJ2-2, with TRBD2 matching over 8 bases. Germline V lookup: CDR1 SGHAT, CDR2 FQNNGV. The CDR3 runs 17 residues. V dropped 2 bases and J dropped 0; count of bases not matched to a gene: 5. The CDR3 spells CASSLTRGGANTGELFF. The CDR3 DNA sequence: TGTGCCAGCAGCTTAACCCGGGGGGGCGCGAACACCGGGGAGCTGTTTTTT.

The chain joins TRBV27 to TRBJ2-4; the D is unclear. This CDR3 region has 13 residues. V lost 10 bases and J lost 0, with 10 bases in between. The V gene's germline CDR1 is MNHEY and CDR2 SMNVEV (reference sequence). The CDR3 loop reads CATKQLAKNIQYF. CDR3 in DNA: TGTGCCACAAAACAGCTAGCCAAAAACATTCAGTACTTC.

This clone was found a few times. The rearrangement links TRBV6-5 to TRBJ2-7; D may be TRBD1 (6 bases). Trimming took 0 bases from V and 3 from J, leaving 12 bases between them. Looked up from germline, CDR1 is MNHEY and CDR2 is SVGAGI. There are 15 residues in the CDR3. The CDR3 bases are TGTGCCAGCAGTTACTCCGGGGACAAAAACTACGAGCAGTACTTC. This codes for CASSYSGDKNYEQYF.

V and J are TRBV30 and TRBJ1-2, with D maybe TRBD1 (6 bases). The V end lost 0 bases, the J end lost 3 bases, and 17 bases lay between the germline ends. CDR3 length: 16 amino acids. Germline CDR1 reads GTSNPN; CDR2 reads SVGIG (reference sequence). Here the CDR3 DNA reads TGTGCCTGGAGTGTTGCCGGGACACTGGGCGACTATGGCTACACCTTC. Residues: CAWSVAGTLGDYGYTF.

V gene TRBV7-2 combines with J gene TRBJ1-2; possibly TRBD1 for D (6 bases). Germline V gene sequence: CDR1 SGHTA, CDR2 FQGNSA. This CDR3 is built from 15 residues. V dropped 5 bases and J dropped 5 bases, with 18 bases sitting between them. For the CDR3, the DNA is TGTGCCAGCAGCCAAACTCTAGGGGGACGGTATGGCTACACCTTC. Amino acid sequence: CASSQTLGGRYGYTF.

The CDR3 DNA is TGTGCCAGCAGCTTGAGGGGGGACAGGGATGAAAAACTGTTTTTT. Protein: CASSLRGDRDEKLFF. The chain combines TRBV5-4 with TRBJ1-4; TRBD1 aligns across 9 bases. This CDR3 comprises 15 residues. V gave up 1 base and J gave up 6 bases; unmatched junction bases: 4. Germline CDR1 is SGHNT and CDR2 is YYREEE (reference sequence).

The table lists this clone with a count of one. The chain uses TRBV19 and TRBJ2-3; possible D gene TRBD2, 6 bases. V was clipped by 3 bases and J by 5 bases, with 12 bases between them. This CDR3 contains 14 residues. CDR1 LNHDA and CDR2 SQIVND come from the germline V gene (reference sequence). The CDR3 sequence is CASSIGGSQDTQYF. CDR3 bases: TGTGCCAGTAGTATTGGGGGGAGTCAAGATACGCAGTATTTT.

The V and J genes are TRBV19 and TRBJ1-4; D unresolved. Trimming took 3 bases from V and 8 from J, leaving 10 bases between them. Germline assignment: CDR1 LNHDA and CDR2 SQIVND (reference sequence). This CDR3 region has 13 residues. The CDR3 bases are TGTGCCAGTAGTATCCCTGAGGCAGAAAAACTGTTTTTT. It specifies CASSIPEAEKLFF.

The table lists this clone with a count of one. V and J are TRBV7-9 and TRBJ2-1; D is unresolved. The CDR3 has 13 residues. CDR1 SEHNR and CDR2 FQNEAQ come from the germline V gene (reference sequence). V lost 1 base, J lost 7 bases, and 8 bases lay in between. The CDR3 sequence: CASSLVGTNEQFF. CDR3 bases: TGTGCCAGCAGCTTAGTGGGCACAAATGAGCAGTTCTTC.

Comments on this clone: Additional DNA sequences in this sample encode the identical CDR3. This sequence joins TRBV9 and TRBJ1-5, with TRBD1 as a possible D gene (6 bases). CDR1 SGDLS and CDR2 YYNGEE come from the germline V gene. V was shortened by 4 bases and J by 2 bases, with 10 bases between the two germline ends. This CDR3 is built from 14 residues. CDR3: CASSPEGGNQPQHF. CDR3 bases: TGTGCCAGCAGCCCCGAGGGGGGCAATCAGCCCCAGCATTTT. The whole variable domain, filled in from reference TRBV9 and TRBJ1-5, reads DSGVTQTPKHLITATGQRVTLRCSPRSGDLSVYWYQQSLDQGLQFLIQYYNGEERAKGNILERFSAQQFPDLHSELNLSSLELGDSALYFCASSPEGGNQPQHFGDGTRLSIL.

This chain uses TRBV6-4 with TRBJ1-2; 7 nucleotides agree with TRBD1. Germline CDR1 MRHNA, CDR2 SNTAGT. The CDR3 is 13 residues long. Germline trimming cut 2 bases from V and 7 bases from J; bases unmatched to any gene: 4. This chain's CDR3 is CASSDGTARGYTF. In nucleotides, the CDR3 is TGTGCCAGCAGTGACGGGACAGCACGTGGCTACACCTTC.

The chain combines TRBV6-4 with TRBJ1-6, with 8 nucleotides matching TRBD1. J was trimmed by 4 bases and V by 3 bases; bases with no gene match: 5. Germline CDR1 and CDR2: MRHNA and SNTAGT. CDR3 length: 16 residues. The CDR3 spells CASSDRTGGYNSPLHF. DNA of the CDR3: TGTGCCAGCAGTGATCGCACAGGGGGTTATAATTCACCCCTCCACTTT.

The V call is TRBV11-3, the J call TRBJ1-4, with D possibly being TRBD1 (5 bases). Per the germline V gene, CDR1 is SGHNT and CDR2 is YENEEA. The CDR3 contains 14 residues. The ends were cut back, 5 bases at V and 4 bases at J, with 11 bases in the middle. CDR3 sequence: CASSADIFNEKLFF. The CDR3 region has the DNA TGTGCCAGCAGCGCGGACATCTTTAATGAAAAACTGTTTTTT.

The chain combines TRBV7-2 with TRBJ1-1; weak D call: TRBD1 (6 bases). Trimming cost V 5 bases and J 1 base, with 20 bases left between them. Germline CDR1 and CDR2: SGHTA and FQGNSA. The CDR3 extends over 17 amino acids. CDR3 bases: TGTGCCAGCAGCGCGAAAGACAGGACCCTCTGGAACACTGAAGCTTTCTTT. It codes for CASSAKDRTLWNTEAFF.

The chain is built from TRBV6-5 and TRBJ1-3; D is perhaps TRBD1 (5 bases). CDR1 MNHEY and CDR2 SVGAGI come from the germline V gene. This CDR3 contains 16 residues. Trimming shortened V by 3 bases and J by 2 bases, and 14 bases separated the two germline ends. This CDR3 reads CASSYSAGHTGNTIYF. As DNA, the CDR3 is TGTGCCAGCAGTTATTCGGCAGGGCATACTGGAAACACCATATATTTT.

The chain has TRBV19 and TRBJ2-5; possibly TRBD1 for D (6 bases). The DNA end lines up better with TRBJ2-7; the J call may be wrong. This CDR3 region has 17 residues. CDR1 is LNHDA, CDR2 SQIVND, per germline (reference sequence). CDR3 amino acids: CASSPLFRVQGLDEQYF. DNA of the CDR3: TGTGCCAGTAGTCCCCTCTTCCGGGTCCAGGGGTTGGACGAGCAGTACTTC.

The V call is TRBV6-6, the J call TRBJ2-7; 10 nucleotides agree with TRBD1. Germline V lookup: CDR1 MNHNY, CDR2 SVGAGI (reference sequence). The CDR3 is made up of 13 amino acids. The V segment lost 10 bases and the J segment 0 bases; nucleotides outside the gene matches: 3. The CDR3 protein is CATGTGDSYEQYF. CDR3 bases: TGTGCCACCGGGACAGGGGACTCCTACGAGCAGTACTTC.

This sequence joins TRBV5-6 and TRBJ1-5, with D hard to call. Germline CDR1 SGHDT, CDR2 YYEEEE. The V end was cut by 1 base, the J end by 4 bases, with 9 bases between. This CDR3 contains 14 residues. The DNA of the CDR3 is TGTGCCAGCAGCTTGCTGAACAGTAATCAGCCCCAGCATTTT. It translates to CASSLLNSNQPQHF.

The V gene is TRBV29-1, the J gene TRBJ1-1, with D possibly being TRBD1 (5 bases). Per germline, CDR1 SQVTM and CDR2 ANQGSEA. The CDR3 has 13 amino acids. Trimming took off 7 bases at V and 6 bases at J, with 18 bases between the two ends. The CDR3 protein is CSGGEGPEAEAFF. The DNA of the CDR3 is TGCAGCGGGGGGGAAGGACCCGAGGCTGAAGCTTTCTTT.

The chain carries TRBV11-3 and TRBJ2-5; maybe TRBD2 (6 bases). CDR3 length: 15 residues. The V and J ends lost 3 bases and 3 bases respectively, with 14 bases between them. Germline CDR1 SGHNT, CDR2 YENEEA. The CDR3 loop reads CASSLGGPGEETQYF. The CDR3 bases are TGTGCCAGCAGCTTGGGGGGACCCGGCGAAGAGACCCAGTACTTC.

The chain uses TRBV7-2 and TRBJ1-1; D unclear. The CDR3 runs 13 residues. Trimming took off 4 bases at V and 3 bases at J, with 9 bases between the two ends. From germline, CDR1 is SGHTA and CDR2 FQGNSA. The CDR3 DNA follows: TGTGCCAGCAGCTCCTACCGGGACACTGAAGCTTTCTTT. Its translation is CASSSYRDTEAFF.

The chain is built from TRBV5-1 and TRBJ2-7; 11 bases are shared with TRBD2. The ends lost 4 bases at V and 4 bases at J; junction bases unmatched: 7. The CDR3 covers 15 residues. CDR1 SGHRS and CDR2 YFSETQ come from the germline V gene. CDR3 coding DNA: TGCGCCAGCAGCGGGCCCGGGACTAGCGGTTACGAGCAGTACTTC. This sequence encodes CASSGPGTSGYEQYF. Full variable domain (remainder filled in from reference TRBV5-1 and TRBJ2-7): KAGVTQTPRYLIKTRGQQVTLSCSPISGHRSVSWYQQTPGQGLQFLFEYFSETQRNKGNFPGRFSGRQFSNSRSEMNVSTLELGDSALYLCASSGPGTSGYEQYFGPGTRLTVT.

This rearrangement joins TRBV19 to TRBJ1-1; TRBD1 is a possible D gene (6 bases). V dropped 8 bases and J dropped 1 base, with 17 bases sitting between them. This CDR3 contains 15 residues. Germline V gene data show CDR1 as LNHDA and CDR2 as SQIVND (reference sequence). The CDR3 DNA reads TGTGCCAGTCGGTTAGGGGGACAACGGAACACTGAAGCTTTCTTT. Protein sequence: CASRLGGQRNTEAFF. The full variable domain, its missing parts supplied by reference TRBV19 and TRBJ1-1, is DGGITQSPKYLFRKEGQNVTLSCEQNLNHDAMYWYRQDPGQGLRLIYYSQIVNDFQKGDIAEGYSVSREKKESFPLTVTSAQKNPTAFYLCASRLGGQRNTEAFFGQGTRLTVV.

V is TRBV2 and J is TRBJ1-2, with no clear D. Trimming cost V 7 bases and J 2 bases, with 8 bases left between them. This CDR3 contains 12 residues. From germline, CDR1 is SNHLY and CDR2 FYNNEI. In DNA, the CDR3 is TGTGCCAGCACCAGATTAAACTATGGCTACACCTTC. Translation gives CASTRLNYGYTF. The variable domain in full, with the rest retrieved from reference TRBV2 and TRBJ1-2, is EPEVTQTPSHQVTQMGQEVILRCVPISNHLYFYWYRQILGQKVEFLVSFYNNEISEKSEIFDDQFSVERPDGSNFTLKIRSTKLEDSAMYFCASTRLNYGYTFGSGTRLTVV.

This clone was picked up one time. This chain connects TRBV2 to TRBJ2-3; 8 bases are a match to TRBD2. The CDR3 extends over 16 amino acids. Germline-derived CDR1 and CDR2 are SNHLY and FYNNEI. Trimming took 8 bases from V and 0 from J; bases not matched to a gene: 10. The CDR3 DNA reads TGTGCCAGCCGATTAGCGGGGCGTTCTAGCACAGATACGCAGTATTTT. Protein sequence: CASRLAGRSSTDTQYF. The full variable domain, completed using reference TRBV2 and TRBJ2-3, is EPEVTQTPSHQVTQMGQEVILRCVPISNHLYFYWYRQILGQKVEFLVSFYNNEISEKSEIFDDQFSVERPDGSNFTLKIRSTKLEDSAMYFCASRLAGRSSTDTQYFGPGTRLTVL.

This chain connects TRBV12-5 to TRBJ1-1; TRBD1 aligns across 9 bases. Germline loops: CDR1 LGHNT, CDR2 FRNRAP. V shed 5 bases and J 6 bases; nucleotides not matched to a gene: 16. This CDR3 has 17 residues. The CDR3 sequence: CASGLTRTGEASAEAFF. CDR3 DNA sequence: TGTGCTAGTGGTCTTACCCGGACAGGGGAGGCCTCGGCTGAAGCTTTCTTT.

This chain links TRBV28 with TRBJ2-3, with D maybe TRBD1 (5 bases). The germline gives CDR1 MDHEN, CDR2 SYDVKM. This CDR3 spans 13 amino acids. V was cut by 11 bases and J by 2 bases, with 14 bases left in between. CDR3 sequence (DNA): TGTGCCTCACGGACACTTCTCACAGATACGCAGTATTTT. It translates to CASRTLLTDTQYF.

This sequence joins TRBV30 and TRBJ2-1, with TRBD2 matching 8 bases. From germline, CDR1 is GTSNPN and CDR2 SVGIG (reference sequence). This CDR3 region has 16 residues. V gave up 5 bases and J gave up 0 bases; unmatched junction bases: 9. The DNA of the CDR3 is TGTGCCTGGGTCTACACCGGGACTAGCTCCTACAATGAGCAGTTCTTC. Protein sequence: CAWVYTGTSSYNEQFF. Drawing the rest from reference TRBV30 and TRBJ2-1, the complete variable domain is SQTIHQWPATLVQPVGSPLSLECTVEGTSNPNLYWYRQAAGRGLQLLFYSVGIGQISSEVPQNLSASRPQDRQFILSSKKLLLSDSGFYLCAWVYTGTSSYNEQFFGPGTRLTVL.